Below, 12 T cell receptor beta chains from the same sample are listed, as sequenced in a study of beta chain features in type 1 diabetes. No cognate antigen is known for these TCRs. The sequenced template was cDNA made from the entire isolated RNA. Clones were sequenced by immunoSEQ multiplex PCR, and TCRdb holds only the in-frame ones, with some missing. The data hold hundreds of thousands of clones, with about an eighth observed a single time. Study-wide results and limits: Patients with Type 1 diabetes showed moderately but significantly shorter TCRB CDR3s in all four CD4+ subsets.

Sequenced material: naive CD4+ T cells from blood. These TCRs come from a man between 18 and 35 years old with type 1 diabetes.

The J gene is TRBJ2-5, the V gene TRBV21-1; the table's D gene call, TRBD2, was not cross checked with the DNA. TRBV21-1 is recorded as a pseudogene. The CDR3 length is 16 residues. The CDR3: CASGPGGGTPGETQYF. CDR3 DNA sequence: TGTGCCAGCGGCCCTGGCGGGGGGACCCCCGGGGAGACCCAGTACTTC.

This clone was recorded a few times. Other DNA sequences from this sample encode an identical CDR3 as well. The chain carries TRBV25-1 and TRBJ1-5; D unresolved. The V end was cut by 5 bases, the J end by 3 bases, with 8 bases between. Germline V lookup: CDR1 MGHDK, CDR2 SYGVNS. This CDR3 region has 13 residues. This CDR3 is CASSRGSNQPQHF. For the CDR3, the DNA is TGTGCCAGCAGTCGGGGATCCAATCAGCCCCAGCATTTT.

This clone was counted between two and nine times. The rearrangement links TRBV29-1 to TRBJ2-7; D might be TRBD1 (6 bases). Germline CDR1 reads SQVTM; CDR2 reads ANQGSEA. The CDR3 consists of 10 residues. Deletions cut 7 bases from V and 7 bases from J, with 11 bases between. The chain's CDR3 is CSERDKEQYF. The CDR3 DNA reads as TGCAGCGAGAGGGACAAGGAGCAGTACTTC.

V is TRBV5-1 and J is TRBJ2-1; 10 nucleotides agree with TRBD1. Per the germline V gene, CDR1 is SGHRS and CDR2 is YFSETQ. J was trimmed by 6 bases and V by 3 bases; bases with no gene match: 6. The CDR3 has 15 amino acids. CDR3 sequence: CASSSPGQGFNEQFF. CDR3 coding DNA: TGCGCCAGCAGCTCGCCGGGACAGGGGTTCAATGAGCAGTTCTTC.

The J gene is TRBJ2-7, the V gene TRBV9; possibly TRBD1 for D (5 bases). CDR3 length equals 14 residues. Germline values: CDR1 SGDLS, CDR2 YYNGEE. V lost 4 bases and J 0 bases, leaving 11 bases between the germline ends. This CDR3 reads CASSYRQSSYEQYF. The CDR3 bases are TGTGCCAGCAGCTACCGACAGAGCTCCTACGAGCAGTACTTC.

This clone was seen a handful of times. This chain joins TRBV4-1 and TRBJ2-3, with TRBD2 matching 12 bases. The CDR3 is made up of 16 amino acids. V lost 4 bases to trimming and J lost 2 bases; unmatched junction nucleotides: 4. Germline loops: CDR1 MGHRA, CDR2 YSYEKL. For the CDR3, the DNA is TGCGCCAGCAGCCGGACTAGCGGGGTTTACACAGATACGCAGTATTTT. Amino acid sequence: CASSRTSGVYTDTQYF.

This clone was observed once. The chain employs TRBV10-2 and TRBJ2-7; 9 bases match TRBD1. The CDR3 loop spans 12 amino acids. V lost 8 bases, J lost 5 bases, and 4 bases stayed unmatched. Germline V gene data show CDR1 as WSHSY and CDR2 as SAAADI. The CDR3 sequence: CASRDRVHEQYF. For the CDR3, the DNA is TGCGCCAGCCGGGACAGGGTCCACGAGCAGTACTTC.

The chain employs TRBV7-6 and TRBJ2-6; D not certain. The V gene lost 1 base and the J gene lost 4 bases, with 5 bases spanning the gap. This CDR3 has 14 amino acids. Germline CDR1 reads SGHVS; CDR2 reads FNYEAQ. The CDR3 loop is CASSLVSGANVLTF. The CDR3 nucleotides read TGTGCCAGCAGCTTAGTATCGGGGGCCAACGTCCTGACTTTC.

The chain combines TRBV11-1 with TRBJ2-2; D may match TRBD1 or TRBD2 (6 bases each). CDR3 size: 18 residues. In germline, CDR1 is SGHAT, CDR2 FQDESV (reference sequence). The V end was cut by 5 bases, the J end by 1 base, with 20 bases between. In DNA form, the CDR3 reads TGTGCCAGCAGCGGGCGGGACATCCTGTCCTTGAACACCGGGGAGCTGTTTTTT. This sequence encodes CASSGRDILSLNTGELFF.

There are a few counts of this clone. This chain uses TRBV10-3 with TRBJ2-1, with 7 nucleotides matching TRBD2. Germline values: CDR1 ENHRY, CDR2 SYGVKD. The CDR3 has 15 amino acids. V dropped 2 bases and J dropped 5; count of bases not matched to a gene: 6. The CDR3, as DNA: TGTGCCATCAGTGAGGGAGTAGCGGGCCACAATGAGCAGTTCTTC. It is translated as CAISEGVAGHNEQFF.

This clone was detected a few times. The CDR3 protein is CASSPTGRPNQPQHF. The CDR3 DNA reads TGTGCCAGTAGCCCCACAGGGCGTCCCAATCAGCCCCAGCATTTT. This chain connects TRBV19 to TRBJ1-5, with D perhaps matching TRBD1 (6 bases). The CDR3 is made up of 15 amino acids. The V end was cut by 6 bases, the J end by 3 bases, with 15 bases between. Germline CDR1 is LNHDA and CDR2 is SQIVND (reference sequence).

In this sample, this clone turned up a few times. The V gene is TRBV14, the J gene TRBJ2-1; D may correspond to TRBD1 or TRBD2 (5 bases each). The CDR3 sequence is 15 residues long. Germline V CDR1 and CDR2: SGHDN, FVKESK. Trimming took 2 bases from V and 5 from J, leaving 13 bases between them. In DNA, the CDR3 is TGTGCCAGCAGCCAACCTCGGGGCATCGACAATGAGCAGTTCTTC. Amino acids: CASSQPRGIDNEQFF.